The next 5 T cell receptor beta chains were all read from a single sample in a study of cytomegalovirus exposure and HLA in healthy donors. Profiling relied on immunoSEQ multiplex PCR, and the TCRdb table lists in-frame clones only, not all of them. The sample lists 150,000 to 200,000 clones, approximately 87% seen once, with 5% to 7% in the top ten. The source material was PBMCs. The source is a woman between 25 and 40 years old in good health and CMV-seronegative.

The chain has TRBV19 and TRBJ1-5; TRBD1 matches at 8 bases. The germline gives CDR1 LNHDA, CDR2 SQIVND (reference sequence). The CDR3 extends over 15 amino acids. After removal of 3 bases from V and 6 bases from J, the junction contained 7 bases not matched to a gene. CDR3 coding DNA: TGTGCCAGTAGTATGGACAGGGAAGGGGGTCAGCCCCAGCATTTT. This encodes CASSMDREGGQPQHF.

This chain connects TRBV5-4 to TRBJ2-3, with 9 bases lining up with TRBD2. This CDR3 is built from 15 residues. The germline CDR1 and CDR2 sequences are SGHNT and YYREEE (reference sequence). The V gene end was trimmed by 2 bases and the J gene end by 2 bases; junction bases not matched to a gene: 3. In DNA form, the CDR3 reads TGTGCCAGCAGCTTTAGGACTAGCGTCACAGATACGCAGTATTTT. Encoded protein: CASSFRTSVTDTQYF.

This chain joins TRBV15 and TRBJ2-3; a weak D match, TRBD2 (6 bases). Trimming removed 3 bases at V and 3 bases at J, with 10 bases between. From germline, CDR1 is LNHNV and CDR2 YYDKDF (reference sequence). The CDR3 sequence is 14 residues long. The CDR3 is CATSRLAGTDTQYF. As DNA, the CDR3 is TGTGCCACCAGCAGGTTGGCGGGAACAGATACGCAGTATTTT. The full variable domain, completed using reference TRBV15 and TRBJ2-3, is DAMVIQNPRYQVTQFGKPVTLSCSQTLNHNVMYWYQQKSSQAPKLLFHYYDKDFNNEADTPDNFQSRRPNTSFCFLDIRSPGLGDTAMYLCATSRLAGTDTQYFGPGTRLTVL.

This chain joins TRBV6-1 and TRBJ2-3; D uncertain. The CDR3 covers 17 residues. Germline lookup yields CDR1 MNHNS and CDR2 SASEGT. V was pared by 3 bases and J by 2 bases, with 18 bases between. The CDR3 bases are TGTGCCAGCAGTGACCCAAGGGTGGGCAGCCTCACAGATACGCAGTATTTT. This encodes CASSDPRVGSLTDTQYF.

The V and J genes are TRBV28 and TRBJ2-7, with 9 nucleotides matching TRBD1. This CDR3 has 14 residues. The germline V gene encodes CDR1 MDHEN and CDR2 SYDVKM. The trim removed 5 bases at V and 3 bases at J, leaving 5 bases unmatched. The CDR3 is CASSLGQGDYEQYF. In DNA form, the CDR3 reads TGTGCCAGCAGTCTGGGACAGGGAGACTACGAGCAGTACTTC.